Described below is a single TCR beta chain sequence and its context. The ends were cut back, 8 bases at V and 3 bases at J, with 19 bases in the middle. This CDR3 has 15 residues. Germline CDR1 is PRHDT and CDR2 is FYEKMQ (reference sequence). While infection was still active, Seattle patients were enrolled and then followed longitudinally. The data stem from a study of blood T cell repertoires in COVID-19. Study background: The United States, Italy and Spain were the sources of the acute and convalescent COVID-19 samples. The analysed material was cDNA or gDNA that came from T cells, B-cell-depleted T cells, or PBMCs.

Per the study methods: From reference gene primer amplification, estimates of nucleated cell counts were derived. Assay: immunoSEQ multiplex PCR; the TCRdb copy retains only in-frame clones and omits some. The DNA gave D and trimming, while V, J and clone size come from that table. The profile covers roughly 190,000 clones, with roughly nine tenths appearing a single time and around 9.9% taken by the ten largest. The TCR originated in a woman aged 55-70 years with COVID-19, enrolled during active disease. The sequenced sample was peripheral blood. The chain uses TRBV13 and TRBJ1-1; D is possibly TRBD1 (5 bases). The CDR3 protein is CASSGGYMVDTEAFF. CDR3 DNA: TGTGCCAGCTCGGGGGGGTATATGGTAGACACTGAAGCTTTCTTT.